This record looks at one T cell receptor beta chain sequence and its context. Its cognate antigen is unknown. These data come from a study of monozygotic twins with inflammatory bowel disease. Used for each TCR library was approximately 3,800 ng of total RNA. Template switching was used to attach UMIs, which incorporated a 6-nucleotide sample barcode. After re-calling the 5' RACE reads, TCRdb lists one entry per CDR3 protein, DNA absent. The sample holds about 440,000 distinct CDR3 sequences. General study points: Clonotype sharing was lower in IBD patients than healthy twins, most markedly with disease activity. The analysis yielded no support for one strong signal or clonotype associated with IBD.

The CDR3 contains 14 residues. Germline-derived CDR1 and CDR2 are MNHNS and SASEGT. The rearrangement links TRBV6-1 to TRBJ1-2; checking the TCRdb D call of TRBD1 is not possible without DNA. Sequencing was carried out using blood. The TCR was taken from a human donor with ulcerative colitis or Crohn's disease, or a healthy co-twin of an affected twin (not recorded which). This CDR3 reads CASTRDRGPGGYTF.